This TCR beta chain appears in the sequencing data of a study of T cell changes during pregnancy in multiple sclerosis. Some clones are missing from TCRdb's copy, which holds only in-frame ones; the method was immunoSEQ multiplex PCR. This sample has around 44,000 clones; around 92% occur once, and the top ten carry about 8%. The TCR was taken from a female donor with multiple sclerosis, enrolled in a pregnancy study. The specimen was CD8+ T cells from peripheral blood mononuclear cells, collected in the third trimester of pregnancy.

The CDR3 spells CASSPMGASGYEQYF. CDR3 nucleotide sequence: TGCGCCAGCAGCCCCATGGGGGCTAGCGGCTACGAGCAGTACTTC. The rearrangement uses TRBV5-1 and TRBJ2-7; tentatively, D is TRBD2 (7 bases). V was clipped by 4 bases and J by 3 bases, with 17 bases between them. The CDR3 runs 15 residues. CDR1 and CDR2 from the germline V gene are SGHRS and YFSETQ.